These 2 T cell receptor beta chains came from one sample sequenced in a study of blood T cell repertoires in COVID-19. Repertoires were generated with immunoSEQ multiplex PCR, while TCRdb's copy carries only in-frame clones and drops some. The sample consists of approximately 250,000 clones, around nine tenths of them appearing once. The sample was peripheral blood. Receptor source: a man aged 35-49 years with active or convalescent COVID-19.

This chain uses TRBV7-3 with TRBJ2-7, with TRBD2 identical over 7 bases. V was clipped by 1 base and J by 1 base; unmatched bases: 10. CDR3 length equals 17 residues. The germline V gene encodes CDR1 SGHTA and CDR2 FQGTGA. CDR3 region: CASSLNLEGGPSYEQYF. CDR3 DNA: TGTGCCAGCAGCTTAAACCTTGAGGGAGGGCCTTCCTACGAGCAGTACTTC.

This chain uses TRBV7-2 with TRBJ1-2; 11 positions match TRBD1. Germline V lookup: CDR1 SGHTA, CDR2 FQGNSA. V shed 5 bases and J 4 bases; nucleotides not matched to a gene: 15. The CDR3 has 18 amino acids. DNA of the CDR3: TGTGCCAGCAGCCCATTAATAACCGGGACAGGGGGGAGCTATGGCTACACCTTC. Its protein product is CASSPLITGTGGSYGYTF.